This T cell receptor (beta chain) comes out of a study of blood T cell repertoires in COVID-19. Study summary: Both acute and convalescent COVID-19 samples were obtained from the United States, Italy and Spain. From T cells, B-cell-depleted T cells, or PBMCs came the material, which was cDNA or gDNA.

The authors' processing: Estimates of nucleated cell counts were drawn from the amplification of reference gene primers. TCRdb keeps only in-frame clones here, not all; method: immunoSEQ multiplex PCR. V, J and clone size are those of that table, while D and trimming were read from the DNA. The repertoire holds approximately 150,000 clones, with around nine tenths as singletons. The clonotype was recovered from a woman aged 50 to 60 with active or convalescent COVID-19. Sequencing was carried out using peripheral blood.

The DNA of the CDR3 is TGTGCCAGCAGTCTCGGACAGGGGCTTTGGGGTGGCAATCAGCCCCAGCATTTT. This sequence encodes CASSLGQGLWGGNQPQHF. The chain employs TRBV28 and TRBJ1-5; 9 bases fit TRBD1. CDR3 length equals 18 residues. The germline V gene encodes CDR1 MDHEN and CDR2 SYDVKM. V lost 5 bases, J lost 2 bases, and 13 bases stayed unmatched.